The entry below gives a single T cell receptor beta chain sequence along with its context. No antigen is known for it. Pooling was applied to second doses at about 4 or about 12 weeks. The data belong to a study of T cell responses to AZD1222 COVID-19 vaccine. Assay: immunoSEQ multiplex PCR; the TCRdb copy retains only in-frame clones and omits some. The sample lists about 77,000 clones; roughly 90% were seen once. General observations from the study: Reportedly, nearly half of unique spike TCRs recognized epitopes outside B.1.351/B.1.1.7 mutations. With two AZD1222 doses given, Spike-specific TCR breadth and depth both rose. Clonal diversity was possibly underestimated, and the donors were mostly white British, with more females.

V lost 3 bases, J lost 4 bases, and 10 bases lay in between. Germline CDR1 reads KGHSH; CDR2 reads LQKENI. The CDR3 spans 15 residues. Sequenced here: peripheral blood, sampled 28 days after the second AZD1222 dose. The source of this sequence is an adult who received the AZD1222 COVID-19 vaccine. The rearrangement joins TRBV18 to TRBJ2-6, with D unclear. In DNA form, the CDR3 reads TGTGCCAGCTCACCGGATGTCTCCGGGGCCAACGTCCTGACTTTC. Translation gives CASSPDVSGANVLTF.